Following are 24 T cell receptor beta chains from one sample sequenced in a study of T cells in Graves' hyperthyroidism and ophthalmopathy. Regions amplified from RNA transcripts were the TCR beta CDR3 regions. The HTBI primer set drove a first-round RT-PCR of the TCR CDR3. TCRdb reprocessed the multiplex PCR reads with MiXCR, giving one entry per CDR3 protein. The sample carries around 570,000 distinct CDR3 sequences, around 20% recorded once. The source material was blood. The receptors come from a man between 40 and 49 years old with Graves' ophthalmopathy.

This clonotype showed up many times. V and J are TRBV3-1 and TRBJ2-5; D not resolved. This CDR3 has 13 residues. The V end lost 3 bases, the J end lost 5 bases, and 10 bases lay between the germline ends. Germline assignment: CDR1 LGHDT and CDR2 YNNKEL (reference sequence). As DNA, the CDR3 is TGTGCCAGCAGCCACACAAGACCGGAGACCCAGTACTTC. It codes for CASSHTRPETQYF.

This clonotype occurred many times. The chain combines TRBV3-1 with TRBJ2-5; perhaps TRBD2 as D (5 bases). This CDR3 contains 15 residues. Germline V gene sequence: CDR1 LGHDT, CDR2 YNNKEL (reference sequence). The V end lost 2 bases, the J end lost 4 bases, and 14 bases lay between the germline ends. The CDR3 loop reads CASSQSSEGRETQYF. The CDR3 DNA reads as TGTGCCAGCAGCCAAAGTTCCGAGGGTAGAGAGACCCAGTACTTC.

This clonotype was observed many times. V is TRBV6-1 and J is TRBJ1-1, with TRBD1 matching 8 bases. The germline gives CDR1 MNHNS, CDR2 SASEGT. The trim removed 4 bases at V and 1 base at J, leaving 14 bases unmatched. The CDR3 runs to 18 residues. This CDR3 reads CASSGHPGQVGRNTEAFF. The CDR3 DNA follows: TGTGCCAGCAGTGGGCATCCGGGACAGGTAGGAAGGAACACTGAAGCTTTCTTT.

This clonotype was observed many times. J is TRBJ2-3 and V is TRBV7-2, with D possibly TRBD2 on 5 matching bases. Trimming shortened V by 5 bases and J by 3 bases, and 9 bases separated the two germline ends. Germline assignment: CDR1 SGHTA and CDR2 FQGNSA. The CDR3 is made up of 13 amino acids. The CDR3 is CASSPRRTDTQYF. CDR3 DNA sequence: TGTGCCAGCAGCCCCCGGAGGACAGATACGCAGTATTTT.

This clonotype was observed at least ten times. The chain couples TRBV28 to TRBJ2-1; the match to TRBD2 covers 12 bases. The V gene end was trimmed by 6 bases and the J gene end by 7 bases; junction bases not matched to a gene: 16. The CDR3 sequence is 18 residues long. Germline CDR1 and CDR2: MDHEN and SYDVKM. In nucleotides, the CDR3 is TGTGCCAGCAGCTCCCTAGGCTCTAGCGGGAGGGCGTGGAATGAGCAGTTCTTC. Translating it yields CASSSLGSSGRAWNEQFF.

This clonotype was seen at least ten times. The chain recombines TRBV6-1 with TRBJ1-1; tentatively, D is TRBD1 (5 bases). V was cut by 1 base and J by 7 bases, with 16 bases left in between. The CDR3 is 15 residues long. CDR1 MNHNS and CDR2 SASEGT come from the germline V gene. The CDR3, as DNA: TGTGCCAGCAGTGAAGGGGGCCGGCGGAGGGTTGAAGCTTTCTTT. Its translation: CASSEGGRRRVEAFF.

In this sample, this clonotype turned up a few times. The CDR3 loop reads CASSLTGPGPQNIQYF. The CDR3 DNA follows: TGCGCCAGCAGCTTGACGGGCCCCGGACCCCAAAACATTCAGTACTTC. The chain joins TRBV5-1 to TRBJ2-4; D gene unclear. CDR3 length equals 16 residues. Trimming left V 1 base short and J 5 bases short, with 16 bases between. Germline V gene lookup returns CDR1 SGHRS and CDR2 YFSETQ.

This chain joins TRBV20-1 and TRBJ1-3; TRBD1 might be the D (5 bases). CDR3 size: 14 residues. Looked up from germline, CDR1 is DFQATT and CDR2 is SNEGSKA (reference sequence). The CDR3 spells CSALAGNSGNTIYF. CDR3 in DNA: TGCAGCGCTTTGGCAGGGAATTCTGGAAACACCATATATTTT.

Concerning this clonotype: Relative to the germline gene, one junction end is altered; a read error may explain this. This chain connects TRBV7-7 to TRBJ2-5; TRBD2 agrees at 10 bases. CDR3 length: 15 residues. The germline V gene encodes CDR1 SSHAT and CDR2 FNYEAQ (reference sequence). The CDR3 nucleotides are TGTGCTAGCAGCTTAGGGACTAGCGACCAAGAGACCCAGTACTTC. It codes for CASSLGTSDQETQYF. The full variable domain, in which reference TRBV7-7 and TRBJ2-5 provide the parts outside the CDR3, is GAGVSQSPRYKVTKRGQDVTLRCDPISSHATLYWYQQALGQGPEFLTYFNYEAQPDKSGLPSDRFSAERPEGSISTLTIQRTEQRDSAMYRCASSLGTSDQETQYFGPGTRLLVL.

This clonotype was found many times. V usage is TRBV12-3 or TRBV12-4 and J usage is TRBJ1-2; 10 bases match TRBD1. The J segment lost 8 bases and the V segment lost 4 bases, leaving 7 bases of the junction unmatched. The CDR3 sequence is 14 residues long. The CDR3 is CASSSTGGGLGYTF. DNA for the CDR3: TGTGCCAGCAGTTCGACAGGGGGCGGTTTGGGCTACACCTTC.

The genes are TRBV27 and TRBJ1-6; D unresolved. This CDR3 contains 14 residues. Germline V CDR1 and CDR2: MNHEY, SMNVEV (reference sequence). The germline V and J ends were trimmed by 8 bases and 5 bases, with 13 bases remaining between them. The CDR3 spells CASSRAIDNSPLHF. CDR3 nucleotides: TGTGCCAGCTCCCGGGCTATCGATAATTCACCCCTCCACTTT.

The chain carries TRBV5-4 and TRBJ1-1, with 8 bases that match TRBD1. Unmatched junction bases numbered 7, after V lost 3 bases and J lost 0 bases. This CDR3 contains 16 residues. CDR1 and CDR2 (germline): SGHNT, YYREEE (reference sequence). The DNA of the CDR3 is TGTGCCAGCAGCTCAGGACAGGGAAGCATGAACACTGAAGCTTTCTTT. This gives the protein CASSSGQGSMNTEAFF.

This clonotype showed up many times. The chain is built from TRBV11-3 and TRBJ2-1; D is uncertain. This CDR3 contains 15 residues. V lost 5 bases and J lost 9, with 20 bases in between. Germline V CDR1 and CDR2: SGHNT, YENEEA. CDR3 in amino acids: CASSLSAGDGGEQFF. CDR3 DNA: TGTGCCAGCAGCCTAAGTGCTGGGGATGGTGGTGAGCAGTTCTTC.

The CDR3 protein is CASSPLTGGNTIYF. The DNA of the CDR3 is TGTGCCAGCTCACCACTTACAGGAGGAAACACCATATATTTT. The chain couples TRBV18 to TRBJ1-3; tentatively, D is TRBD1 (5 bases). Germline CDR1 KGHSH, CDR2 LQKENI. There are 14 residues in the CDR3. V shed 1 base and J shed 4 bases, with 8 bases lying between them.

This clonotype was picked up many times. The rearrangement links TRBV20-1 to TRBJ2-7, with TRBD2 matching 14 bases. The CDR3 runs to 15 residues. J was trimmed by 5 bases and V by 6 bases; bases with no gene match: 9. Germline V lookup: CDR1 DFQATT, CDR2 SNEGSKA (reference sequence). For the CDR3, the DNA is TGCAGTGCAGGACTAGCGGGAGGCCCCCGGGACGAGCAGTACTTC. This codes for CSAGLAGGPRDEQYF.

This clonotype occurred many times. The V and J genes are TRBV30 and TRBJ1-2; D unclear. V lost 4 bases and J lost 5, with 14 bases in between. CDR3 length: 13 residues. Germline V lookup: CDR1 GTSNPN, CDR2 SVGIG (reference sequence). CDR3 DNA: TGTGCCTGGATCGGTCGAGGACCGTATGGCTACACCTTC. Translation: CAWIGRGPYGYTF. Full variable domain (remainder filled in from reference TRBV30 and TRBJ1-2): SQTIHQWPATLVQPVGSPLSLECTVEGTSNPNLYWYRQAAGRGLQLLFYSVGIGQISSEVPQNLSASRPQDRQFILSSKKLLLSDSGFYLCAWIGRGPYGYTFGSGTRLTVV.

V usage is TRBV10-2 and J usage is TRBJ1-2, with a tentative D call TRBD1 (6 bases). This CDR3 spans 14 amino acids. Trimming shortened V by 0 bases and J by 7 bases, and 12 bases separated the two germline ends. CDR1 is WSHSY and CDR2 is SAAADI in the germline V gene. In nucleotides, the CDR3 is TGCGCCAGCAGTGAGTCTGTACAGGGAGCTGGCTACACCTTC. This gives the protein CASSESVQGAGYTF.

This clonotype was seen at least ten times. The V gene is TRBV7-3, the J gene TRBJ2-1; TRBD2 matches at 11 bases. CDR1 is SGHTA and CDR2 is FQGTGA in the germline V gene. The CDR3 is 16 residues long. The trim removed 4 bases at V and 6 bases at J, leaving 8 bases unmatched. As DNA, the CDR3 is TGTGCCAGCAGCTCCCCGGGTAGCGGGAGGGTCAATGAGCAGTTCTTC. This gives the protein CASSSPGSGRVNEQFF.

This clonotype was counted a few times. J is TRBJ2-2 and V is TRBV20-1; no reliable D call. Trimming took off 3 bases at V and 1 base at J, with 12 bases between the two ends. CDR1 is DFQATT, CDR2 SNEGSKA, per germline (reference sequence). CDR3 length: 15 residues. The CDR3 DNA is TGCAGTGCTAGGGTGGAATCTAAGAACACCGGGGAGCTGTTTTTT. This sequence encodes CSARVESKNTGELFF.

The chain combines TRBV5-4 with TRBJ2-7; 7 bases align to TRBD2. The CDR3 is made up of 13 amino acids. Trimming removed 1 base from V and 6 bases from J; junction bases left unmatched: 4. Germline-derived CDR1 and CDR2 are SGHNT and YYREEE (reference sequence). The CDR3 DNA sequence: TGTGCCAGCAGCTTGAATTGGGGGGGCGAGCAGTACTTC. Its protein is CASSLNWGGEQYF. Supplemented by reference TRBV5-4 and TRBJ2-7, the full variable domain reads ETGVTQSPTHLIKTRGQQVTLRCSSQSGHNTVSWYQQALGQGPQFIFQYYREEENGRGNFPPRFSGLQFPNYSSELNVNALELDDSALYLCASSLNWGGEQYFGPGTRLTVT.

The J gene is TRBJ1-6, the V gene TRBV24-1; no definite D call. CDR1 and CDR2 from the germline V gene are KGHDR and SFDVKD. Trimming stripped 4 bases from V and 7 bases from J, with 10 bases between. This CDR3 contains 14 residues. The CDR3 region has the DNA TGTGCCACCAGTGACGCCCGGGGAAATTCACCCCTCCACTTT. This encodes CATSDARGNSPLHF.

There are a few counts of this clonotype. This sequence joins TRBV4-1 and TRBJ2-1; 10 nucleotides align to TRBD2. CDR3 length equals 15 residues. The germline gives CDR1 MGHRA, CDR2 YSYEKL. The V segment lost 5 bases and the J segment 0 bases; nucleotides outside the gene matches: 1. The DNA of the CDR3 is TGCGCCAGCAGCGGACTAGCGGACTCCTACAATGAGCAGTTCTTC. It encodes CASSGLADSYNEQFF.

This clonotype was observed a few times. The J gene is TRBJ2-1, the V gene TRBV30; 7 bases match TRBD2. J gave up 4 bases and V 5 bases, and 8 bases lay outside the gene matches. Germline V gene sequence: CDR1 GTSNPN, CDR2 SVGIG (reference sequence). The CDR3 spans 14 residues. The CDR3 reads CAWGRSSGYNEQFF. CDR3 DNA sequence: TGTGCCTGGGGGCGGTCTAGCGGATACAATGAGCAGTTCTTC. Looking up the rest from reference TRBV30 and TRBJ2-1 gives the full variable domain: SQTIHQWPATLVQPVGSPLSLECTVEGTSNPNLYWYRQAAGRGLQLLFYSVGIGQISSEVPQNLSASRPQDRQFILSSKKLLLSDSGFYLCAWGRSSGYNEQFFGPGTRLTVL.

This clonotype showed up many times. The chain recombines TRBV12-3 or TRBV12-4 with TRBJ1-1, with TRBD1 as a possible D gene (5 bases). The V end lost 4 bases, the J end lost 3 bases, and 12 bases lay between the germline ends. This CDR3 region has 14 residues. CDR3 DNA: TGTGCCAGCAGTTGGGGCAGGTTTTACACTGAAGCTTTCTTT. Translating it yields CASSWGRFYTEAFF.